Below, 23 T cell receptor beta chains from the same sample are listed, as sequenced in a study of control samples from healthy donors and cancer patients. Here immunoSEQ multiplex PCR was the method, and the copy in TCRdb shows in-frame clones only, minus some. The table shows about 24,000 clones, with roughly 84% occurring only once. Sequenced material: PBMCs. The receptors derive from a man aged 60-69 years with head and neck cancer.

The rearrangement uses TRBV11-2 and TRBJ2-2; D unresolved. This CDR3 contains 14 residues. The germline V gene has CDR1 SGHAT and CDR2 FQNNGV. V lost 2 bases to trimming and J lost 4 bases, with 8 bases between them. Written as DNA, the CDR3 is TGTGCCAGCAGCTTACTGCTCTCCACCGGGGAGCTGTTTTTT. It translates to CASSLLLSTGELFF.

In this sample, this clone turned up once. The chain employs TRBV5-1 and TRBJ1-1; D remains ambiguous. The CDR3 has 15 amino acids. Between the trimmed V and J ends, which lost 0 bases and 4 bases, there was a span of 13 bases. In germline, CDR1 is SGHRS, CDR2 YFSETQ. The CDR3 is CASSLDRERRTEAFF. CDR3 DNA: TGCGCCAGCAGCTTGGATAGGGAAAGACGCACTGAAGCTTTCTTT.

The chain recombines TRBV11-2 with TRBJ2-7; no definite D call. The V end lost 0 bases, the J end lost 4 bases, and 10 bases lay between the germline ends. Germline V gene lookup returns CDR1 SGHAT and CDR2 FQNNGV. The CDR3 runs 14 residues. CDR3 in DNA: TGTGCCAGCAGCTTAGATATTTCCGTGTACGAGCAGTACTTC. It encodes CASSLDISVYEQYF.

The genes are TRBV7-9 and TRBJ2-3; the match to TRBD2 covers 10 bases. Germline V gives CDR1 SEHNR, CDR2 FQNEAQ (reference sequence). CDR3 length equals 14 residues. Germline trimming cut 3 bases from V and 6 bases from J; bases unmatched to any gene: 3. The CDR3 nucleotides are TGTGCCAGCAGCTTTAGCGGGAGGTACGATACGCAGTATTTT. Translated: CASSFSGRYDTQYF.

The CDR3 is CASRTGQRSTGELFF. CDR3 DNA sequence: TGTGCCAGCAGGACAGGACAACGGAGCACCGGGGAGCTGTTTTTT. J is TRBJ2-2 and V is TRBV6-5; maybe TRBD1 (6 bases). V was trimmed by 6 bases and J by 4 bases, leaving 15 bases between them. The germline V gene encodes CDR1 MNHEY and CDR2 SVGAGI. CDR3 size: 15 residues.

The chain joins TRBV15 to TRBJ1-5; TRBD1 is a possible D gene (6 bases). The germline V gene encodes CDR1 LNHNV and CDR2 YYDKDF (reference sequence). V lost 0 bases, J lost 2 bases, and 14 bases lay in between. This CDR3 comprises 17 residues. The CDR3 loop is CATSREGRGRGNQPQHF. In DNA form, the CDR3 reads TGTGCCACCAGCAGAGAAGGCAGGGGCCGGGGCAATCAGCCCCAGCATTTT.

The V and J genes are TRBV30 and TRBJ2-7; D possibly corresponds to TRBD2 (7 bases). There are 14 residues in the CDR3. V was pared by 0 bases and J by 7 bases, with 16 bases between. From germline, CDR1 is GTSNPN and CDR2 SVGIG (reference sequence). The CDR3 DNA reads as TGTGCCTGGAGTGTGTCGGGGGGCACGGGGGAGCAGTACTTC. Residues: CAWSVSGGTGEQYF.

This clone was detected a few times. V usage is TRBV3-1 (or the pseudogene TRBV3-2) and J usage is TRBJ2-3, with D perhaps matching TRBD1 or TRBD2 (5 bases each). Trimming took off 1 base at V and 6 bases at J, with 11 bases between the two ends. The CDR3 spans 14 residues. The germline CDR1 and CDR2 sequences are LGHDT and YNNKEL (reference sequence). CDR3 sequence (DNA): TGTGCCAGCAGCCAAGGAGGGGTTGGCGATACGCAGTATTTT. This codes for CASSQGGVGDTQYF.

The chain links TRBV6-2 or TRBV6-3 to TRBJ2-1; D is unresolved. The CDR3 is made up of 13 amino acids. Trimming took off 0 bases at V and 8 bases at J, with 8 bases between the two ends. Germline loops: CDR1 MNHEY, CDR2 SVGEGT. CDR3 region: CASSYSEVYEQFF. The CDR3 region has the DNA TGTGCCAGCAGTTACTCCGAAGTCTATGAGCAGTTCTTC.

The genes are TRBV18 and TRBJ2-1; the match to TRBD2 covers 9 bases. CDR1 KGHSH and CDR2 LQKENI come from the germline V gene. There are 18 residues in the CDR3. V lost 3 bases, J lost 5 bases, and 14 bases stayed unmatched. CDR3 region: CASSPNSGRPMGNNEQFF. For the CDR3, the DNA is TGTGCCAGCTCACCGAATAGCGGGAGACCAATGGGTAACAATGAGCAGTTCTTC.

The chain joins TRBV7-8 to TRBJ2-6; D gene unclear. CDR1 SGHVS and CDR2 FQNEAQ come from the germline V gene. Trimming took 4 bases from V and 0 from J, leaving 10 bases between them. The CDR3 is 16 amino acids. CDR3 in DNA: TGTGCCAGCAGCTCGTATGCTGGCTCTGGGGCCAACGTCCTGACTTTC. This encodes CASSSYAGSGANVLTF.

The rearrangement links TRBV9 to TRBJ2-1; 10 positions agree with TRBD2. Trimming removed 2 bases from V and 4 bases from J; junction bases left unmatched: 6. This CDR3 is built from 16 residues. The germline gives CDR1 SGDLS, CDR2 YYNGEE. In DNA form, the CDR3 reads TGTGCCAGCAGCGTGCTCGCGACTAGCGGGTACAATGAGCAGTTCTTC. Translating it yields CASSVLATSGYNEQFF. Complete variable domain (other parts from reference TRBV9 and TRBJ2-1): DSGVTQTPKHLITATGQRVTLRCSPRSGDLSVYWYQQSLDQGLQFLIQYYNGEERAKGNILERFSAQQFPDLHSELNLSSLELGDSALYFCASSVLATSGYNEQFFGPGTRLTVL.

The V call is TRBV5-1, the J call TRBJ1-2; 9 nucleotides line up with TRBD1. Germline V gene sequence: CDR1 SGHRS, CDR2 YFSETQ. The V and J ends lost 3 bases and 4 bases, in that order; junction bases with no gene match: 4. The length of the CDR3 is 14 residues. Written as DNA, the CDR3 is TGCGCCAGCAGCTGGGGACAGGGACCCTATGGCTACACCTTC. It codes for CASSWGQGPYGYTF.

J is TRBJ2-5 and V is TRBV5-4; TRBD1 agrees at 12 bases. This CDR3 has 16 amino acids. CDR1 SGHNT and CDR2 YYREEE come from the germline V gene (reference sequence). Unmatched junction bases numbered 4, after V lost 0 bases and J lost 4 bases. The CDR3 bases are TGTGCCAGCAGCTTGGACCGGGACAGGGGGCCAGAGACCCAGTACTTC. Its translation is CASSLDRDRGPETQYF.

The chain carries TRBV7-2 and TRBJ2-7; 12 bases map to TRBD1. The CDR3 is made up of 17 amino acids. Germline lookup yields CDR1 SGHTA and CDR2 FQGNSA. Trimming cost V 2 bases and J 4 bases; bases outside gene matches: 9. DNA of the CDR3: TGTGCCAGCAGCTTATCAGTTTCGGGACAGGGGGCTTACGAGCAGTACTTC. Its translation is CASSLSVSGQGAYEQYF.

The genes are TRBV7-2 and TRBJ2-1; tentative D call: TRBD1 (5 bases). This CDR3 has 13 amino acids. Germline CDR1 SGHTA, CDR2 FQGNSA. The V gene lost 1 base and the J gene lost 9 bases, with 10 bases spanning the gap. Here the CDR3 reads CASSLGQFIEQFF. As DNA, the CDR3 is TGTGCCAGCAGCTTAGGACAGTTTATTGAGCAGTTCTTC.

The V gene is TRBV6-5, the J gene TRBJ2-7, with D unresolved. The CDR3 loop spans 14 amino acids. The V end lost 2 bases, the J end lost 2 bases, and 10 bases lay between the germline ends. The V gene's germline CDR1 is MNHEY and CDR2 SVGAGI. The CDR3 is CASSYRAEAYEQYF. The CDR3 region has the DNA TGTGCCAGCAGTTACAGGGCTGAGGCCTACGAGCAGTACTTC.

V gene TRBV7-2 combines with J gene TRBJ1-2; weak D call: TRBD1 (5 bases). Germline V CDR1 and CDR2: SGHTA, FQGNSA. The CDR3 loop spans 15 amino acids. V lost 5 bases, J lost 4 bases, and 17 bases lay in between. The CDR3, as DNA: TGTGCCAGCAGCGCTTCAGGCGGGACTGTCTATGGCTACACCTTC. Translation: CASSASGGTVYGYTF.

The V call is TRBV7-9, the J call TRBJ1-1; no firm D call. The germline V gene has CDR1 SEHNR and CDR2 FQNEAQ (reference sequence). The CDR3 sequence is 11 residues long. Trimming left V 4 bases short and J 6 bases short, with 6 bases between. In DNA form, the CDR3 reads TGTGCCAGCAGCTCCAGTCCTGAAGCTTTCTTT. This gives the protein CASSSSPEAFF.

The CDR3 nucleotides read TGTGCCAGCAGCCCAACGGGCGAGGGGGCGGATAGGTACGAGCAGTACTTC. This sequence encodes CASSPTGEGADRYEQYF. The chain recombines TRBV13 with TRBJ2-7, with 7 nucleotides matching TRBD1. V dropped 5 bases and J dropped 4; count of bases not matched to a gene: 17. Looked up from germline, CDR1 is PRHDT and CDR2 is FYEKMQ (reference sequence). The CDR3 is 17 residues long.

The genes are TRBV14 and TRBJ2-3; 9 bases map to TRBD1. V was clipped by 3 bases and J by 3 bases; unmatched bases: 7. The V gene's germline CDR1 is SGHDN and CDR2 FVKESK. The CDR3 totals 16 residues. The CDR3 region has the DNA TGTGCCAGCAGCCATCCAGGACAGGGGAAGACAGATACGCAGTATTTT. Translation gives CASSHPGQGKTDTQYF.

This rearrangement joins TRBV5-5 to TRBJ2-1, with D uncertain. The CDR3 extends over 16 amino acids. Germline loops: CDR1 SGHKS, CDR2 YYEKEE (reference sequence). V was shortened by 3 bases and J by 0 bases, with 13 bases between the two germline ends. DNA of the CDR3: TGTGCCAGCAGCTCCTACGACGGCAGCTCCTACAATGAGCAGTTCTTC. Its translation: CASSSYDGSSYNEQFF.

The J gene is TRBJ2-3, the V gene TRBV14; a weak D match, TRBD2 (5 bases). This CDR3 spans 16 amino acids. Trimming left V 6 bases short and J 1 base short, with 17 bases between. Per the germline V gene, CDR1 is SGHDN and CDR2 is FVKESK. The CDR3 here is CASSRRTATRTDTQYF. The CDR3 DNA sequence: TGTGCCAGCAGTCGAAGGACTGCTACCCGCACAGATACGCAGTATTTT. Together with reference TRBV14 and TRBJ2-3, the CDR3 gives the full variable domain: EAGVTQFPSHSVIEKGQTVTLRCDPISGHDNLYWYRRVMGKEIKFLLHFVKESKQDESGMPNNRFLAERTGGTYSTLKVQPAELEDSGVYFCASSRRTATRTDTQYFGPGTRLTVL.